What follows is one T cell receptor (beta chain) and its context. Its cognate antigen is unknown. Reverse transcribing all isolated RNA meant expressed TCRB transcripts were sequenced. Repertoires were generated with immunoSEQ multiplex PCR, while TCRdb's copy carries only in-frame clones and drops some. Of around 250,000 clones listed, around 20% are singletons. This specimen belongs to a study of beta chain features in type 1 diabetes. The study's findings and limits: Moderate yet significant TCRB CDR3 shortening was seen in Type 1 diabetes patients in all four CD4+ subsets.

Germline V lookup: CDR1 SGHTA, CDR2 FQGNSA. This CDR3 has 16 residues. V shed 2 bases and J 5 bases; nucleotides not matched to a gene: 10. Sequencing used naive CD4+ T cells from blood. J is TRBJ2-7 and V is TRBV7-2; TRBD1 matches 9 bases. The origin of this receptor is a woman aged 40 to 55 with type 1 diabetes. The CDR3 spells CASSLLRTGVGNEQYF. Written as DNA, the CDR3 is TGTGCCAGCAGCTTATTACGGACAGGGGTAGGGAACGAGCAGTACTTC.